This T cell receptor beta chain is from a study of T-cell reconstitution after alpha-beta-depleted transplantation in children. The study's findings and limits: It was newly produced T cells that mostly accounted for T-cell counts and diversity one year after transplant.

V lost 2 bases and J lost 8, with 13 bases in between. This CDR3 region has 14 residues. Germline lookup yields CDR1 LNHNV and CDR2 YYDKDF (reference sequence). With regard to this clonotype: What it binds is not known.

Preparation of the TCRbeta library was carried out with unique molecular identifiers. TCRdb re-called the PCR reads through MiXCR, storing one row per CDR3 protein. The table includes 700,000 to 850,000 distinct CDR3 sequences, approximately 15% detected once. This clonotype was obtained from a male patient under 18 who had a stem cell transplant for acute lymphoblastic leukemia, so the T cells may come from the graft donor. The material was PBMCs, mostly from graft donor cells, obtained 360 days after TCRalphabeta/CD19-depleted stem cell transplant. J is TRBJ2-1 and V is TRBV15; D gene ambiguous. The CDR3 DNA is TGTGCCACCAGCAGACGGCTAGGGAACGATGAGCAGTTCTTC. Its protein is CATSRRLGNDEQFF.